These 29 T cell receptor beta chains were sequenced from one sample in a study of Ad26.COV2.S vaccination and SARS-CoV-2 variants. Clones were sequenced by immunoSEQ multiplex PCR, and TCRdb holds only the in-frame ones, with some missing. Of 290,000 or so clones in the sample, around 87% are singletons; the top ten hold around 3.5%. Treatment of the sample: 19 received Ad26.COV2.S at low or high dose, single or two shots; roughly 5 received placebo; per-sample allocation not given. Samples analyzed were those drawn on day 63 after the first vaccine or placebo injection. Sequences were derived from peripheral blood, sampled in a trial of Ad26.COV2.S vaccine versus placebo. The receptors come from a person aged 18-60 years who received the Ad26.COV2.S COVID-19 vaccine or a placebo.

This clone was recorded once. J is TRBJ1-4 and V is TRBV15, with D possibly TRBD1 on 6 matching bases. V was pared by 5 bases and J by 7 bases, with 17 bases between. The germline V gene has CDR1 LNHNV and CDR2 YYDKDF (reference sequence). The CDR3 extends over 15 amino acids. The CDR3 sequence: CATSPGPGGREKLFF. The CDR3 DNA sequence: TGTGCCACCAGCCCTGGGCCGGGGGGGCGTGAAAAACTGTTTTTT.

The chain joins TRBV6-2 or TRBV6-3 to TRBJ1-1; D not certain. Germline V lookup: CDR1 MNHEY, CDR2 SVGEGT. This CDR3 contains 16 residues. V was clipped by 1 base and J by 1 base, with 13 bases between them. This chain's CDR3 is CASSYFSYTENTEAFF. The CDR3 coding sequence is TGTGCCAGCAGTTACTTTAGTTATACAGAGAACACTGAAGCTTTCTTT.

This sequence joins TRBV27 and TRBJ2-2, with 9 bases lining up with TRBD1. Germline trimming cut 7 bases from V and 4 bases from J; bases unmatched to any gene: 10. Germline CDR1 MNHEY, CDR2 SMNVEV (reference sequence). The CDR3 runs to 16 residues. The CDR3 here is CASTLRGTGPTGELFF. The DNA for the CDR3 is TGTGCCAGCACCTTAAGGGGGACAGGGCCCACCGGGGAGCTGTTTTTT.

V gene TRBV20-1 combines with J gene TRBJ2-7; 7 bases match TRBD2. The ends lost 6 bases at V and 5 bases at J; junction bases unmatched: 4. Germline V gene data show CDR1 as DFQATT and CDR2 as SNEGSKA (reference sequence). The CDR3 consists of 11 residues. CDR3 in DNA: TGCAGTGCCCGGACTAGGAACGAGCAGTACTTC. Encoded protein: CSARTRNEQYF.

There are a few counts of this clone. The CDR3 DNA is TGTGCCAGCAGCCCCATCGACAGGGCCCCTAACTATGGCTACACCTTC. Its translation: CASSPIDRAPNYGYTF. This chain connects TRBV14 to TRBJ1-2, with 7 bases lining up with TRBD1. In germline, CDR1 is SGHDN, CDR2 FVKESK. The CDR3 extends over 16 amino acids. The J segment lost 0 bases and the V segment lost 4 bases, leaving 8 bases of the junction unmatched.

This clone showed up just a few times. The genes are TRBV4-2 and TRBJ2-3; the match to TRBD2 covers 8 bases. This CDR3 contains 15 residues. Germline CDR1 LGHNA, CDR2 YNFKEQ. The ends lost 3 bases at V and 2 bases at J; junction bases unmatched: 4. The CDR3 DNA reads as TGTGCCAGCAGCCAGGGACTAGACCCCACAGATACGCAGTATTTT. It is translated as CASSQGLDPTDTQYF.

The rearrangement uses TRBV7-9 and TRBJ1-1; perhaps TRBD1 as D (5 bases). The CDR3 sequence is 14 residues long. Germline CDR1 SEHNR, CDR2 FQNEAQ (reference sequence). Trimming stripped 5 bases from V and 0 bases from J, with 10 bases between. The CDR3 sequence: CASSRDSLNTEAFF. The CDR3 region has the DNA TGTGCCAGCAGCCGCGACAGCTTGAACACTGAAGCTTTCTTT.

This chain joins TRBV6-5 and TRBJ2-2, with 7 bases identical to TRBD1. Per the germline V gene, CDR1 is MNHEY and CDR2 is SVGAGI. This CDR3 region has 15 residues. After removal of 7 bases from V and 6 bases from J, the junction contained 11 bases not matched to a gene. The CDR3 region has the DNA TGTGCCAGCACCTTAAGGGGGCGCATTCCCGGGGAGCTGTTTTTT. Amino acid sequence: CASTLRGRIPGELFF.

The V call is TRBV5-1, the J call TRBJ2-4; D may be TRBD1 (6 bases). This CDR3 comprises 16 residues. Germline CDR1 SGHRS, CDR2 YFSETQ. Trimming left V 4 bases short and J 6 bases short, with 20 bases between. The CDR3 DNA sequence: TGCGCCAGCAGCCCTTGGGACAATAGCCAGGGAAACATTCAGTACTTC. Translating it yields CASSPWDNSQGNIQYF.

The chain employs TRBV2 and TRBJ2-3; 8 positions agree with TRBD2. CDR3 size: 15 residues. Per the germline V gene, CDR1 is SNHLY and CDR2 is FYNNEI. The trim removed 4 bases at V and 1 base at J, leaving 4 bases unmatched. This CDR3 is CASSGSGSRTDTQYF. The CDR3 DNA follows: TGTGCCAGCAGTGGGAGCGGGAGTCGCACAGATACGCAGTATTTT.

The gene calls are TRBV23-1 and TRBJ2-6; the match to TRBD2 covers 7 bases. TRBV23-1 is an ORF, and what it does is uncertain. V was clipped by 2 bases and J by 0 bases; unmatched bases: 1. The CDR3 runs 16 residues. Here the CDR3 reads CASSQRGSSGANVLTF. The CDR3 nucleotides read TGCGCCAGCAGTCAACGCGGGAGCTCTGGGGCCAACGTCCTGACTTTC.

The CDR3 DNA follows: TGTGCCAGCAGCTTAGTGGCAGGGACTAGCGGGAGTTATGAGCAGTTCTTC. The encoded protein is CASSLVAGTSGSYEQFF. The chain has TRBV7-2 and TRBJ2-1, with 14 bases identical to TRBD2. Germline assignment: CDR1 SGHTA and CDR2 FQGNSA. V gave up 1 base and J gave up 8 bases; unmatched junction bases: 7. The CDR3 covers 17 residues.

This chain uses TRBV9 with TRBJ1-4; the match to TRBD1 covers 8 bases. The CDR3 has 19 residues. V lost 3 bases to trimming and J lost 8 bases; unmatched junction nucleotides: 21. Per germline, CDR1 SGDLS and CDR2 YYNGEE. Here the CDR3 DNA reads TGTGCCAGCAGCGGGCACTACAGATCCAGGACAGGGTTCTCGGAAAAACTGTTTTTT. Translated: CASSGHYRSRTGFSEKLFF.

The V call is TRBV5-1, the J call TRBJ2-5, with D hard to call. Looked up from germline, CDR1 is SGHRS and CDR2 is YFSETQ. The CDR3 runs 13 residues. V shed 4 bases and J shed 2 bases, with 9 bases lying between them. The chain's CDR3 is CASSDGFQETQYF. DNA of the CDR3: TGCGCCAGCAGCGACGGGTTTCAAGAGACCCAGTACTTC.

The chain uses TRBV6-1 and TRBJ1-5; D possibly corresponds to TRBD1 (5 bases). The CDR3 has 16 residues. Trimming cost V 2 bases and J 0 bases, with 11 bases left between them. Germline V gives CDR1 MNHNS, CDR2 SASEGT. As DNA, the CDR3 is TGTGCCAGCAGTGAACTCCCTCAGGGTAGCAATCAGCCCCAGCATTTT. It specifies CASSELPQGSNQPQHF.

The table lists this clone with a few counts. CDR3 bases: TGTGCCAGCAGCGTAGCCCCGGGACCTCAGTACGAGCAGTACTTC. Residues: CASSVAPGPQYEQYF. V is TRBV9 and J is TRBJ2-7; D assignment may be TRBD1 or TRBD2 (5 bases each). The V gene's germline CDR1 is SGDLS and CDR2 YYNGEE. The V and J ends lost 0 bases and 4 bases respectively, with 14 bases between them. The length of the CDR3 is 15 residues.

The rearrangement uses TRBV30 and TRBJ1-2; D perhaps matches TRBD1 (5 bases). Germline V lookup: CDR1 GTSNPN, CDR2 SVGIG (reference sequence). Trimming pared 2 bases from V and 6 bases from J, leaving 13 bases between. This CDR3 is built from 13 residues. The CDR3 reads CAWSLRWGDGYTF. The CDR3 coding sequence is TGTGCCTGGAGTTTACGGTGGGGGGATGGCTACACCTTC. The full variable domain, its missing parts supplied by reference TRBV30 and TRBJ1-2, is SQTIHQWPATLVQPVGSPLSLECTVEGTSNPNLYWYRQAAGRGLQLLFYSVGIGQISSEVPQNLSASRPQDRQFILSSKKLLLSDSGFYLCAWSLRWGDGYTFGSGTRLTVV.

This clone has only one observation. V is TRBV4-2 and J is TRBJ2-3; 7 bases agree with TRBD2. After removal of 4 bases from V and 3 bases from J, the junction contained 4 bases not matched to a gene. Germline-derived CDR1 and CDR2 are LGHNA and YNFKEQ. CDR3 length: 14 residues. The CDR3 region is CASSPGLTTDTQYF. The CDR3 region has the DNA TGTGCCAGCAGCCCGGGACTAACAACAGATACGCAGTATTTT.

The chain is built from TRBV14 and TRBJ2-2, with D unresolved. Trimming took 0 bases from V and 6 from J, leaving 11 bases between them. The CDR3 has 15 amino acids. Germline CDR1 is SGHDN and CDR2 is FVKESK. CDR3 sequence reads: CASSQDLPGSGELFF. Written as DNA, the CDR3 is TGTGCCAGCAGCCAAGACCTCCCCGGGTCCGGGGAGCTGTTTTTT.

The genes are TRBV5-1 and TRBJ1-1; D is undetermined. The V end was cut by 1 base, the J end by 4 bases, with 11 bases between. The germline CDR1 and CDR2 sequences are SGHRS and YFSETQ. The CDR3 runs 14 residues. The CDR3 bases are TGCGCCAGCAGCTTGACAGAAACGAGCACTGAAGCTTTCTTT. Its protein product is CASSLTETSTEAFF.

The chain recombines TRBV20-1 with TRBJ1-4; no clear D. CDR1 is DFQATT, CDR2 SNEGSKA, per germline (reference sequence). V was clipped by 3 bases and J by 8 bases, with 13 bases between them. The CDR3 is 13 amino acids. The CDR3 here is CSASAGLGEKLFF. CDR3 sequence (DNA): TGCAGTGCTAGTGCGGGGTTAGGCGAAAAACTGTTTTTT.

V is TRBV4-3 and J is TRBJ2-7; D is perhaps TRBD1 (6 bases). Germline V gene lookup returns CDR1 LGHNA and CDR2 YSLEER. This CDR3 comprises 15 residues. Between the trimmed V and J ends, which lost 6 bases and 0 bases, there was a span of 15 bases. CDR3 DNA: TGCGCCAGCAGAAAGAACAGGGCTTACTCCTACGAGCAGTACTTC. It encodes CASRKNRAYSYEQYF.

The chain joins TRBV12-5 to TRBJ2-1; D may be TRBD1 or TRBD2 (6 bases each). Germline V lookup: CDR1 LGHNT, CDR2 FRNRAP. The CDR3 covers 21 residues. The germline V and J ends were trimmed by 5 bases and 0 bases, with 29 bases remaining between them. For the CDR3, the DNA is TGTGCTAGTGGTCCGGGACGGTTGCTAGCGAGAGGGGGTAGCTCCTACAATGAGCAGTTCTTC. It yields the protein CASGPGRLLARGGSSYNEQFF.

The table lists this clone with a few counts. The sample has other DNA sequences that encode this CDR3 too. The chain recombines TRBV5-1 with TRBJ2-7; 9 bases are a match to TRBD1. CDR3 size: 14 residues. V was clipped by 0 bases and J by 2 bases; unmatched bases: 0. Germline values: CDR1 SGHRS, CDR2 YFSETQ. The CDR3 protein is CASSLGQGAYEQYF. Here the CDR3 DNA reads TGCGCCAGCAGCTTGGGACAGGGGGCCTACGAGCAGTACTTC.

This sequence joins TRBV5-1 and TRBJ1-6; a weak D match, TRBD1 (5 bases). Trimming took 3 bases from V and 8 from J, leaving 12 bases between them. The CDR3 contains 14 residues. Germline values: CDR1 SGHRS, CDR2 YFSETQ. This chain's CDR3 is CASSWAGWDSPLHF. CDR3 DNA sequence: TGCGCCAGCAGCTGGGCAGGGTGGGATTCACCCCTCCACTTT.

The J gene is TRBJ1-4, the V gene TRBV28, with D possibly matching TRBD1 (5 bases). This CDR3 is 15 amino acids long. The V gene's germline CDR1 is MDHEN and CDR2 SYDVKM. V gave up 9 bases and J gave up 5 bases, with 19 bases separating them. CDR3 sequence reads: CASRNQGQANEKLFF. In nucleotides, the CDR3 is TGTGCCAGTAGGAATCAGGGCCAGGCCAATGAAAAACTGTTTTTT. Filled out from reference TRBV28 and TRBJ1-4, the complete variable domain reads DVKVTQSSRYLVKRTGEKVFLECVQDMDHENMFWYRQDPGLGLRLIYFSYDVKMKEKGDIPEGYSVSREKKERFSLILESASTNQTSMYLCASRNQGQANEKLFFGSGTQLSVL.

Remarks on this clone: The same CDR3 arises from other DNA sequences in this sample as well. The rearrangement links TRBV12-3 or TRBV12-4 to TRBJ1-1; D is perhaps TRBD1 (5 bases). The germline V and J ends were trimmed by 3 bases and 2 bases, with 7 bases remaining between them. CDR3 size: 13 residues. CDR3 amino acids: CASSLGRNTEAFF. CDR3 DNA: TGTGCCAGCAGTTTGGGACGAAACACTGAAGCTTTCTTT.

The chain couples TRBV19 to TRBJ1-4; 7 bases agree with TRBD1. Germline V CDR1 and CDR2: LNHDA, SQIVND (reference sequence). The CDR3 loop spans 19 amino acids. The V and J ends lost 5 bases and 0 bases, in that order; junction bases with no gene match: 15. As DNA, the CDR3 is TGTGCCAGTAGTCCCCGGACAGGCGATCTACCTGCAACTAATGAAAAACTGTTTTTT. Protein sequence: CASSPRTGDLPATNEKLFF.

The chain recombines TRBV7-2 with TRBJ2-7, with 9 bases aligning to TRBD2. The V gene's germline CDR1 is SGHTA and CDR2 FQGNSA. This CDR3 has 16 residues. Germline trimming cut 6 bases from V and 2 bases from J; bases unmatched to any gene: 11. The chain's CDR3 is CASSHFGASGAYEQYF. DNA of the CDR3: TGTGCCAGCAGTCACTTTGGGGCTAGCGGGGCCTACGAGCAGTACTTC. The complete variable domain, with remaining parts taken from reference TRBV7-2 and TRBJ2-7, reads GAGVSQSPSNKVTEKGKDVELRCDPISGHTALYWYRQSLGQGLEFLIYFQGNSAPDKSGLPSDRFSAERTGGSVSTLTIQRTQQEDSAVYLCASSHFGASGAYEQYFGPGTRLTVT.